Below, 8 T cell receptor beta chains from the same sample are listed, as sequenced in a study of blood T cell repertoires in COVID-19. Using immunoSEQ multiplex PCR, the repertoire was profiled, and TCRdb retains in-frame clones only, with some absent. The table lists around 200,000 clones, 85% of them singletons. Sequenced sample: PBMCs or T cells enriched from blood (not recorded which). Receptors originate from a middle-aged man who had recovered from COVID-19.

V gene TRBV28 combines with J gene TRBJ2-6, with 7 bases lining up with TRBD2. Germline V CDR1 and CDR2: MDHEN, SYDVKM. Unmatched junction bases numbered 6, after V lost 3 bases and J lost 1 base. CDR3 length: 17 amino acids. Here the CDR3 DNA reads TGTGCCAGCAGTTTGGGAGGGTCGGGGTCTGGGGCCAACGTCCTGACTTTC. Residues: CASSLGGSGSGANVLTF.

The CDR3 here is CASRAEETQYF. Here the CDR3 DNA reads TGCGCCAGCAGAGCCGAAGAGACCCAGTACTTC. V usage is TRBV5-1 and J usage is TRBJ2-5; D is ambiguous. V dropped 5 bases and J dropped 3 bases, with 5 bases sitting between them. CDR1 is SGHRS, CDR2 YFSETQ, per germline. This CDR3 contains 11 residues.

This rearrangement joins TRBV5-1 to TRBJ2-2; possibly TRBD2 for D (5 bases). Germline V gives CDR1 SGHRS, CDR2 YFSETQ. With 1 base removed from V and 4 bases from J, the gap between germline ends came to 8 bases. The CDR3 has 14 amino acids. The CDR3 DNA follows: TGCGCCAGCAGCTTGCGGGCGGGCACCGGGGAGCTGTTTTTT. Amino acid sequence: CASSLRAGTGELFF.

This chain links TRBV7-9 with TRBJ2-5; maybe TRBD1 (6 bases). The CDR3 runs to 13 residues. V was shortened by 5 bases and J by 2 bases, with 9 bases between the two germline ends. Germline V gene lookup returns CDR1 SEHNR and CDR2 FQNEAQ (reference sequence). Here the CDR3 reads CASSTGQQETQYF. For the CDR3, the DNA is TGTGCCAGCAGCACCGGACAGCAAGAGACCCAGTACTTC. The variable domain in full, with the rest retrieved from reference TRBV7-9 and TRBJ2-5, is DTGVSQNPRHKITKRGQNVTFRCDPISEHNRLYWYRQTLGQGPEFLTYFQNEAQLEKSRLLSDRFSAERPKGSFSTLEIQRTEQGDSAMYLCASSTGQQETQYFGPGTRLLVL.

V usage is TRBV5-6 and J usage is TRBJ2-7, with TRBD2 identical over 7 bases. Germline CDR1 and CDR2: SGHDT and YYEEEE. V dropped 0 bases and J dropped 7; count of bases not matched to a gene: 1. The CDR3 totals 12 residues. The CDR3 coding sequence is TGTGCCAGCAGCTTGGCCGGGAGGGAGCAGTACTTC. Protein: CASSLAGREQYF.

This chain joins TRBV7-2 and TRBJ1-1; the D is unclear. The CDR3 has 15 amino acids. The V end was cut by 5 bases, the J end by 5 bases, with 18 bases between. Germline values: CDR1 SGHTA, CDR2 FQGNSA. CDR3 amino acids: CASSPPMRRGTEAFF. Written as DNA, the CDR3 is TGTGCCAGCAGCCCCCCGATGAGGAGAGGGACTGAAGCTTTCTTT.

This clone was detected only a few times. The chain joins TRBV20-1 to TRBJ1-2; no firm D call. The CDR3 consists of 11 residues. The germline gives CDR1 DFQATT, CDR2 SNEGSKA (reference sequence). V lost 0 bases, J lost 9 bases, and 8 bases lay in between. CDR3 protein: CSARDRRSYTF. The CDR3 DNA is TGCAGTGCTAGAGATCGGAGGAGCTACACCTTC.

This chain's CDR3 is CASSPRSQGTYEQYF. As DNA, the CDR3 is TGTGCCAGCAGTCCCCGATCACAGGGAACCTACGAGCAGTACTTC. This chain joins TRBV28 and TRBJ2-7; a possible D gene is TRBD1 (6 bases). This CDR3 region has 15 residues. CDR1 and CDR2 (germline): MDHEN, SYDVKM. The V end was cut by 5 bases, the J end by 2 bases, with 16 bases between. The complete variable domain, with remaining parts taken from reference TRBV28 and TRBJ2-7, reads DVKVTQSSRYLVKRTGEKVFLECVQDMDHENMFWYRQDPGLGLRLIYFSYDVKMKEKGDIPEGYSVSREKKERFSLILESASTNQTSMYLCASSPRSQGTYEQYFGPGTRLTVT.